The TCR beta chain described here comes from a study of PD-1 blockade in classical Hodgkin lymphoma (dated by TCRdb to the early 2020s). Context from the whole study: Nivolumab dosing was 3 mg/kg intravenously every 2 weeks, continuing until either disease progression or unacceptable toxicity. The study used CyTOF and TCR beta sequencing to define a peripheral blood immune signature of response to PD-1 blockade in classical Hodgkin lymphoma.

The Qiagen DNeasy kit was used to extract genomic DNA from unsorted PBMCs and from the negatively selected CD4+ and CD8+ fractions. Amplification of TCR beta CDR3 regions was done by immunoSEQ multiplex PCR with primers that anneal to V and J segments. Amplification bias was minimized using a synthetic immune receptor repertoire, and residual bias was removed computationally after sequencing. From the authors' description of their analysis: Repertoire diversity was quantified as the Shannon entropy index using custom Python scripts. Unsorted, CD4+ and CD8+ repertoires were examined separately, except in combined analyses, for which CD4+ and CD8+ sequences were merged in silico. A clone was considered expanded if an increase in frequency of at least 2-fold after treatment relative to C1D1 was found, and a pseudocount of 0.5 was applied to clones undetected at baseline. Singleton clones were defined as clones with 0 or 1 copy at C1D1, and non-singleton clones were defined as clones with 2 or more copies. By matching protein sequences in sorted samples from the same patient, clones expanded in unsorted samples were annotated as CD4+, CD8+ or unknown. Wilcoxon tests on paired samples were used to test changes in diversity from C1D1 to C4D1. This immuneACCESS table, as held by TCRdb, lists in-frame sequences with V and J called but not all clones. Of the missing ones, under half trace to an unresolved V gene in checked studies; the others have no known cause. V, J and clone size derive from that table, while D and trimming were established from the DNA sequence. In this sample the table shows 25,000 to 35,000 clones, more than 80% of which occur a single time. Just under 2.5% of the sample is taken by the ten largest.

The study at large found these results: The study was limited to a single clinical trial cohort, and causes of repertoire differences, possibly disease activity or prior therapy, remained undefined. Newly diagnosed patients were reported to have lower baseline TCR diversity than healthy donors, and relapsed/refractory patients were reported to have lower baseline TCR diversity still. Patients starting nivolumab less than 1 year after ASCT had lower diversity and were excluded from later analyses to avoid confounding by immune reconstitution. Trial patients with a complete response had baseline diversity similar to that of newly diagnosed patients, while partial responders and progressors had significantly lower diversity. CD4+ but not CD8+ TCR diversity rose significantly by C4D1 (p=0.0027 vs p=0.16), most apparent in complete responders (p=0.02).

V is reduced by 8 bases and J by 0 bases, leaving a spacing of 10 bases between them. CDR1 is given as MNHNS and CDR2 as SASEGT, both from the germline V gene. Including the terminal cysteine and phenylalanine, the CDR3 comprises 13 residues. Kept here is only the CDR3 DNA, which spans 39 bases and is read in frame from base 1. In regard to this clone: Its antigen is still unknown. Base quality data are lacking; no much larger clone is found one base away.

The time point label, as the study defines it: cycle 4 day 1 (C4D1), after less than 7 weeks of nivolumab. All trial patients had relapsed after autologous stem cell transplantation, with cohorts A, B and C differing in prior brentuximab vedotin exposure. CD4+ T cells were purified from thawed PBMCs by magnetic negative selection with a Miltenyi CD4+ T cell isolation kit. A total of over 50 patients with relapsed/refractory classical Hodgkin lymphoma made up the trial cohort, and each patient's best overall response was complete response, partial response or progressive disease. In the multi-cohort phase II CheckMate 205 trial, trial patients received single-agent nivolumab. Best overall response was determined by an independent review committee according to the 2007 International Working Group response criteria. Trial PBMCs were collected immediately before nivolumab initiation (C1D1) and during therapy at cycle 2 day 1 and cycle 4 day 1. After peripheral blood was drawn into 8 mL Vacutainer Cell Preparation Tubes, PBMCs were isolated by centrifugation and then cryopreserved. Purified CD4+ and CD8+ fractions were prepared only for cases with an additional available PBMC sample. Magnetically labelled cells were depleted on LS columns in a quadroMACS separator, and the flow-through was collected as the purified fraction.

The chain couples TRBV6-1 to TRBJ2-5; the D gene is possibly TRBD1 or TRBD2, each agreeing over 5 bases. The sequence came from a human donor with classical Hodgkin lymphoma. This material consisted of CD4+ T cells from blood, taken before the fourth cycle of nivolumab. The CDR3 protein sequence reads: CASRDGNQETQYF. The bases read TGTGCCAGCCGGGACGGCAACCAAGAGACCCAGTACTTC.